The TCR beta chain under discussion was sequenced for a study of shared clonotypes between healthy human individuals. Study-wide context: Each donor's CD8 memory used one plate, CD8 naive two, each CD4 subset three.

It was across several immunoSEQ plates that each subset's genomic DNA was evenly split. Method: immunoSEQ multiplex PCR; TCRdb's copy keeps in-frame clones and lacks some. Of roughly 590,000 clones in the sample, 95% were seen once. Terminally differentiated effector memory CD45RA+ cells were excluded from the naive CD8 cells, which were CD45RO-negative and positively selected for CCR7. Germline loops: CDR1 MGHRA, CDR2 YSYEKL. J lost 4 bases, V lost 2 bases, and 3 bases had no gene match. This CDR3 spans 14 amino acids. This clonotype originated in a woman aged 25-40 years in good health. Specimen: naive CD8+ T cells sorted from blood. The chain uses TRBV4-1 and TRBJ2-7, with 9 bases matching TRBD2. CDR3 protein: CASSQSLAGYEQYF. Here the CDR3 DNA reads TGCGCCAGCAGCCAATCCCTAGCGGGATACGAGCAGTACTTC.